Below are 30 T cell receptor beta chains sequenced from a single sample in a study of T cell changes during pregnancy in multiple sclerosis. Method: immunoSEQ multiplex PCR; TCRdb's copy keeps in-frame clones and lacks some. In the table there are around 77,000 clones, 91% of which are singletons. Sequenced here: peripheral blood, sampled in the third trimester of pregnancy. All receptors come from a female donor in good health, enrolled as a control in a pregnancy study.

J is TRBJ1-1 and V is TRBV7-2; 7 positions match TRBD1. The length of the CDR3 is 15 residues. With 1 base clipped from V and 8 bases from J, the junction kept 10 bases outside the gene matches. From germline, CDR1 is SGHTA and CDR2 FQGNSA. DNA for the CDR3: TGTGCCAGCAGCTTAGAGGCCTTGACAGGGACCGAAGCTTTCTTT. This gives the protein CASSLEALTGTEAFF.

This chain joins TRBV9 and TRBJ2-1; D is unclear. Trimming took 0 bases from V and 7 from J, leaving 2 bases between them. The CDR3 consists of 11 residues. CDR1 and CDR2 from the germline V gene are SGDLS and YYNGEE. CDR3 sequence reads: CASSVANEQFF. The CDR3, as DNA: TGTGCCAGCAGCGTAGCAAATGAGCAGTTCTTC.

The chain uses TRBV6-1 and TRBJ2-2, with a possible D match to TRBD1 (6 bases). Germline V gene sequence: CDR1 MNHNS, CDR2 SASEGT. The CDR3 sequence is 14 residues long. Trimming removed 6 bases at V and 3 bases at J, with 11 bases between. The CDR3 bases are TGTGCCAGCAGGGACAGAGGGTACACCGGGGAGCTGTTTTTT. Encoded protein: CASRDRGYTGELFF.

The genes are TRBV7-2 and TRBJ1-5; no definite D call. The germline CDR1 and CDR2 sequences are SGHTA and FQGNSA. The CDR3 covers 15 residues. V was shortened by 2 bases and J by 5 bases, with 13 bases between the two germline ends. The CDR3 DNA sequence: TGTGCCAGCAGCTTATCATCGGCAGCGTATCAGCCCCAGCATTTT. Translating it yields CASSLSSAAYQPQHF.

The chain carries TRBV5-6 and TRBJ1-6; TRBD1 aligns across 8 bases. The CDR3 has 17 residues. CDR1 is SGHDT, CDR2 YYEEEE, per germline. With V trimmed by 1 base and J by 0 bases, 3 bases remained unmatched. The CDR3 DNA reads as TGTGCCAGCAGCTTGAAACAGGGGGTCTCCTATAATTCACCCCTCCACTTT. Its translation is CASSLKQGVSYNSPLHF.

The V gene is TRBV9, the J gene TRBJ1-5; D is perhaps TRBD1 (5 bases). The CDR3 consists of 15 residues. Trimming cost V 0 bases and J 3 bases, with 10 bases left between them. Germline assignment: CDR1 SGDLS and CDR2 YYNGEE. DNA for the CDR3: TGTGCCAGCAGCGTAGAAGGGGCCATCAATCAGCCCCAGCATTTT. Amino acids: CASSVEGAINQPQHF.

V is TRBV4-1 and J is TRBJ2-5, with 10 bases aligning to TRBD2. In germline, CDR1 is MGHRA, CDR2 YSYEKL. V was pared by 8 bases and J by 5 bases, with 14 bases of the junction left unmatched. The CDR3 loop spans 16 amino acids. CDR3 sequence (DNA): TGCGCCAGCGCAATCGGACTAGCGGACTCCAGGGAGACCCAGTACTTC. It yields the protein CASAIGLADSRETQYF.

Only one count was recorded for this clone. The chain carries TRBV2 and TRBJ2-4, with 8 bases that match TRBD1. CDR3 size: 14 residues. V trimming: 6 bases; J trimming: 9 bases; junction bases outside the gene matches: 10. CDR1 is SNHLY and CDR2 is FYNNEI in the germline V gene. The DNA for the CDR3 is TGTGCCAGCAGGCCGACAGGGGCCGCCCTCATTCAGTACTTC. Its translation is CASRPTGAALIQYF.

The rearrangement uses TRBV5-6 and TRBJ2-7; D possibly corresponds to TRBD1 (5 bases). Germline lookup yields CDR1 SGHDT and CDR2 YYEEEE. Trimming stripped 1 base from V and 4 bases from J, with 6 bases between. The CDR3 contains 12 residues. The CDR3 bases are TGTGCCAGCAGCTTGTCAGGGTACGAGCAGTACTTC. Protein sequence: CASSLSGYEQYF.

V gene TRBV11-3 combines with J gene TRBJ2-1, with a weak D call TRBD2 (7 bases). This CDR3 has 15 residues. Germline V CDR1 and CDR2: SGHNT, YENEEA. V was trimmed by 5 bases and J by 2 bases, leaving 13 bases between them. The CDR3 region is CASSMRGGPYNEQFF. CDR3 in DNA: TGTGCCAGCAGCATGCGCGGGGGCCCCTACAATGAGCAGTTCTTC.

V is TRBV5-1 and J is TRBJ2-7; D is possibly TRBD1 (6 bases). With the DNA end fitting TRBJ2-5 better, the J assignment may be wrong. The CDR3 runs to 14 residues. Looked up from germline, CDR1 is SGHRS and CDR2 is YFSETQ. The CDR3 is CASSLQGLQETQYF. The DNA of the CDR3 is TGCGCCAGCAGCCTGCAGGGGCTCCAAGAGACCCAGTACTTC.

The CDR3 nucleotides are TGTGCCAGCAGCTCCCGAATCATAAATCTATACAATGAGCAGTTCTTC. Translation: CASSSRIINLYNEQFF. This chain joins TRBV7-2 and TRBJ2-1, with unresolved D. The CDR3 extends over 16 amino acids. V lost 4 bases to trimming and J lost 4 bases, with 17 bases between them. Germline lookup yields CDR1 SGHTA and CDR2 FQGNSA.

The CDR3 loop reads CASSPGTSGNQETQYF. For the CDR3, the DNA is TGTGCCAGCAGCCCCGGGACTAGCGGGAATCAGGAGACCCAGTACTTC. This rearrangement joins TRBV7-9 to TRBJ2-5; 13 nucleotides agree with TRBD2. J lost 5 bases, V lost 5 bases, and 8 bases had no gene match. Germline V gene sequence: CDR1 SEHNR, CDR2 FQNEAQ (reference sequence). The CDR3 extends over 16 amino acids.

The rearrangement links TRBV27 to TRBJ2-7; D is possibly TRBD2 (6 bases). Trimming removed 2 bases from V and 2 bases from J, with 13 bases in between. The CDR3 has 15 residues. The germline gives CDR1 MNHEY, CDR2 SMNVEV (reference sequence). The CDR3 spells CASSLTPAGPYEQYF. The CDR3 region has the DNA TGTGCCAGCAGTTTAACGCCAGCGGGCCCCTACGAGCAGTACTTC.

This sequence joins TRBV7-9 and TRBJ1-2, with a weak D call TRBD1 (5 bases). CDR3 length: 12 amino acids. Germline lookup yields CDR1 SEHNR and CDR2 FQNEAQ (reference sequence). The ends were cut back, 4 bases at V and 10 bases at J, with 13 bases in the middle. This chain's CDR3 is CASSWGDASYTF. The CDR3 region has the DNA TGTGCCAGCAGCTGGGGGGACGCCTCCTACACCTTC.

V and J are TRBV7-9 and TRBJ2-5; the match to TRBD1 covers 8 bases. The CDR3 has 15 amino acids. V was pared by 5 bases and J by 5 bases, with 10 bases of the junction left unmatched. Germline V gene sequence: CDR1 SEHNR, CDR2 FQNEAQ (reference sequence). CDR3 sequence reads: CASSHPRTGWETQYF. DNA of the CDR3: TGTGCCAGCAGCCACCCCCGGACAGGGTGGGAGACCCAGTACTTC.

This chain connects TRBV6-5 to TRBJ2-5, with 10 bases matching TRBD2. CDR3 length: 14 amino acids. CDR1 is MNHEY, CDR2 SVGAGI, per germline. Trimming removed 5 bases from V and 5 bases from J; junction bases left unmatched: 5. CDR3 residues: CASSQSGRGETQYF. DNA of the CDR3: TGTGCCAGCAGTCAAAGCGGGAGGGGGGAGACCCAGTACTTC.

V gene TRBV11-2 combines with J gene TRBJ1-5; 7 bases map to TRBD1. The CDR3 extends over 17 amino acids. V lost 1 base, J lost 1 base, and 7 bases stayed unmatched. CDR1 is SGHAT, CDR2 FQNNGV, per germline. The chain's CDR3 is CASSLGTGPWSNQPQHF. In DNA form, the CDR3 reads TGTGCCAGCAGCTTAGGGACAGGCCCCTGGAGCAATCAGCCCCAGCATTTT.

The chain has TRBV1 and TRBJ2-7; TRBD1, the table's D call, lacks a check against the DNA. TRBV1 is flagged as a pseudogene. This CDR3 spans 17 amino acids. CDR3 DNA: TGCACCAGCAGCCACCCATACGACAGGCCCCCGAGGGACGAGCAGTACTTC. As protein: CTSSHPYDRPPRDEQYF.

This sequence joins TRBV10-3 and TRBJ2-1; 10 positions agree with TRBD1. Losses at the gene ends were 11 bases for V and 7 bases for J; bases not matched to a gene: 17. CDR1 is ENHRY, CDR2 SYGVKD, per germline. The CDR3 spans 16 residues. CDR3 loop: CAASPHGDRGRNEQFF. CDR3 nucleotide sequence: TGTGCCGCCTCACCTCACGGGGACAGGGGCAGGAATGAGCAGTTCTTC.

The V gene is TRBV29-1, the J gene TRBJ1-5; D unclear. Germline V gene lookup returns CDR1 SQVTM and CDR2 ANQGSEA. CDR3 length: 14 amino acids. V lost 6 bases and J lost 1, with 13 bases in between. The CDR3: CSVITGGSNQPQHF. CDR3 DNA: TGCAGCGTGATCACTGGCGGGAGCAATCAGCCCCAGCATTTT.

This chain joins TRBV5-1 and TRBJ2-7; tentatively, D is TRBD1 (6 bases). The CDR3 covers 15 residues. Germline CDR1 is SGHRS and CDR2 is YFSETQ. Trimming removed 0 bases at V and 12 bases at J, with 22 bases between. Written as DNA, the CDR3 is TGCGCCAGCAGCTTGGAACAGGGAACCTTCTCCCGAGGGTACTTC. Its translation is CASSLEQGTFSRGYF.

The chain couples TRBV2 to TRBJ1-5; TRBD1 aligns across 8 bases. The germline gives CDR1 SNHLY, CDR2 FYNNEI. The V segment lost 4 bases and the J segment 6 bases; nucleotides outside the gene matches: 5. CDR3 length equals 14 residues. The CDR3 nucleotides read TGTGCCAGCAGTGCCTCGGGGACAGGTCAGCCCCAGCATTTT. It encodes CASSASGTGQPQHF.

This clone has more than one count but fewer than ten. This chain joins TRBV27 and TRBJ1-2; 7 bases are shared with TRBD1. Per the germline V gene, CDR1 is MNHEY and CDR2 is SMNVEV (reference sequence). V dropped 5 bases and J dropped 7; count of bases not matched to a gene: 16. The CDR3 runs 16 residues. The CDR3 reads CASSPPPDRVGSGYTF. CDR3 DNA: TGTGCCAGCAGTCCGCCCCCCGACAGGGTCGGGAGTGGCTACACCTTC.

The chain carries TRBV28 and TRBJ1-2; perhaps TRBD1 as D (5 bases). The CDR3 is 13 amino acids. With 2 bases removed from V and 6 bases from J, the gap between germline ends came to 10 bases. CDR1 and CDR2 from the germline V gene are MDHEN and SYDVKM. The CDR3 bases are TGTGCCAGCAGTTTAGTCAGGGTAGATGGCTACACCTTC. As protein: CASSLVRVDGYTF.

This clone came up once. The chain has TRBV9 and TRBJ1-6; no clear D gene. Between the trimmed V and J ends, which lost 0 bases and 10 bases, there was a span of 8 bases. Germline V gene sequence: CDR1 SGDLS, CDR2 YYNGEE. The length of the CDR3 is 13 residues. For the CDR3, the DNA is TGTGCCAGCAGCGTAGCCAGGAACTCACCCCTCCACTTT. Translation gives CASSVARNSPLHF.

The chain links TRBV28 to TRBJ1-2, with D maybe TRBD1 (6 bases). Germline loops: CDR1 MDHEN, CDR2 SYDVKM. This CDR3 comprises 15 residues. V lost 6 bases and J lost 0, with 14 bases in between. CDR3 DNA sequence: TGTGCCAGCAGCCTATCTGACAGGCCTAACTATGGCTACACCTTC. Translation gives CASSLSDRPNYGYTF.

V gene TRBV5-1 combines with J gene TRBJ2-4; D perhaps matches TRBD2 (5 bases). V shed 0 bases and J shed 8 bases, with 12 bases lying between them. The CDR3 length is 14 residues. Germline-derived CDR1 and CDR2 are SGHRS and YFSETQ. The chain's CDR3 is CASSLGVGKDIQYF. CDR3 in DNA: TGCGCCAGCAGCTTGGGTGTCGGGAAGGACATTCAGTACTTC.

The chain employs TRBV28 and TRBJ1-1; 7 nucleotides agree with TRBD1. The CDR3 spans 15 residues. With V trimmed by 3 bases and J by 1 base, 5 bases remained unmatched. Germline V gene lookup returns CDR1 MDHEN and CDR2 SYDVKM. The CDR3, as DNA: TGTGCCAGCAGTTTCCGAGGGGGCCGGAACACTGAAGCTTTCTTT. This translates into CASSFRGGRNTEAFF.

This clone was counted a few times. The chain uses TRBV5-1 and TRBJ1-2; a weak D match, TRBD1 (5 bases). V was shortened by 0 bases and J by 7 bases, with 13 bases between the two germline ends. This CDR3 has 14 residues. From germline, CDR1 is SGHRS and CDR2 YFSETQ. The CDR3 coding sequence is TGCGCCAGCAGCTTGGAAGTGGGGCAGCGTGGCTACACCTTC. It encodes CASSLEVGQRGYTF.